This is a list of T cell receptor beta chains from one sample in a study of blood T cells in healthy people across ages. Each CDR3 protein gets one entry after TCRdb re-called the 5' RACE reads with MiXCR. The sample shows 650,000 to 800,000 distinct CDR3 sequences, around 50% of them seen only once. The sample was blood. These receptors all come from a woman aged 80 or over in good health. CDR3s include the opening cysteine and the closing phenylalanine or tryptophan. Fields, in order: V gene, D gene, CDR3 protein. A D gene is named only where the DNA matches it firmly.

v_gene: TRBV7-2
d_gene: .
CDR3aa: CASSLNIASEAYEQYF

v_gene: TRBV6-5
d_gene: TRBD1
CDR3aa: CASWRQGAPTEQFF

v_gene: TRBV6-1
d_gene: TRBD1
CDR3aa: CASSAWTGLYGYTF

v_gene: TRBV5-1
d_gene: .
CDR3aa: CASSLSLDGYTF

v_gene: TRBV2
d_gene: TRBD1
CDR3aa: CASRPGTERLRGAFF

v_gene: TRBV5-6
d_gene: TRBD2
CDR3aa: CASSLYAGGSYNEQFF

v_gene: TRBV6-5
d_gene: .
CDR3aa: CASSDSRQRPLHF

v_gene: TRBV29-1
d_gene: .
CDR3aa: CSTLVVAVKFF

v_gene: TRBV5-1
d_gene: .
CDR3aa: CASSPGVAGLTGELFF

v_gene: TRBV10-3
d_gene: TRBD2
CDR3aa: CAISLGTSGDEQYF

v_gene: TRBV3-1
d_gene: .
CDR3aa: CASSQPTGTQETQYF

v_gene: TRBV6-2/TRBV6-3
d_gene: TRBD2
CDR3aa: CASTAPGLAGYEQYF

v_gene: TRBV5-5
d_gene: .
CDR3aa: CASSFPQRDTEAFF

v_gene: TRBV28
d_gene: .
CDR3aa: CASVWPTPKGTEAFF

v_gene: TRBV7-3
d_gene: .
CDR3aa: CASSLILGGKNTEAFF

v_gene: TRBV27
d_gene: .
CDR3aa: CASSPDYLGEQYF

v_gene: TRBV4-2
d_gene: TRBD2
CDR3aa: CASSPSGTSLPGELFF

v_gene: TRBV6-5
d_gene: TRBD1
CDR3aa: CASRWDSRYTEAFF

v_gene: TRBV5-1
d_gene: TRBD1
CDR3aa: CTSSLQGLYNEQFF

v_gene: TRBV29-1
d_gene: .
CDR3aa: CSVGVRGRLTEAFF

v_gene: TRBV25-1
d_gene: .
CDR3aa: CASSGLGVQETQFF

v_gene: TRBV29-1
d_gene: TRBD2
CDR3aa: CSVESGRADEQFF

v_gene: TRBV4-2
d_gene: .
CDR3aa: CASSQASTENTEAFF

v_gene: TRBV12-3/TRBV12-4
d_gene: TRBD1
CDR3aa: CASSGQGYTGELFF